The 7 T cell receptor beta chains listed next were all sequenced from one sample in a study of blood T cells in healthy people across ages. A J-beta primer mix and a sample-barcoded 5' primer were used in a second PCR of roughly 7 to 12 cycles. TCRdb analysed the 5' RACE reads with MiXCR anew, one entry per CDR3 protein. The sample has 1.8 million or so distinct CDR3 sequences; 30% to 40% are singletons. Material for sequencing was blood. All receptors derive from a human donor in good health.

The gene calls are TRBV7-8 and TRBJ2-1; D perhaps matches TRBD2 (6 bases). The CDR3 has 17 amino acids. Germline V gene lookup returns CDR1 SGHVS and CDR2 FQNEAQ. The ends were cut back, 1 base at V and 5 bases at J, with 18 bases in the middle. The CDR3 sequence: CASSLGPLALFDNEQFF. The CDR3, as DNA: TGTGCCAGCAGCTTAGGGCCACTAGCTTTGTTCGACAATGAGCAGTTCTTC.

The CDR3 DNA reads TGTGCCAGCAGTTACGAGGGCCGCGTCATTCAGTACTTC. Translating it yields CASSYEGRVIQYF. The chain combines TRBV6-6 with TRBJ2-4, with D perhaps matching TRBD2 (5 bases). The CDR3 spans 13 residues. CDR1 MNHNY and CDR2 SVGAGI come from the germline V gene (reference sequence). V was shortened by 2 bases and J by 9 bases, with 11 bases between the two germline ends.

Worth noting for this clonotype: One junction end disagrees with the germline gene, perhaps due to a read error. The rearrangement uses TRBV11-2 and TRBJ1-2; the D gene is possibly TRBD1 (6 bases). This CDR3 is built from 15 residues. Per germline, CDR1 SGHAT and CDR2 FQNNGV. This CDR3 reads CANSLSTSGQRGYTF. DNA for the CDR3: TGTGCCAACAGCTTATCGACCAGTGGACAGCGAGGCTACACCTTC.

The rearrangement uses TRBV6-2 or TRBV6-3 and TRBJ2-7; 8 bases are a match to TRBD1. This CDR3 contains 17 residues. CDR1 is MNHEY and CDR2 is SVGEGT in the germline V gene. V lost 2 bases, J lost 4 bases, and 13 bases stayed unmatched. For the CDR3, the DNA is TGTGCCAGCAGTTACGAACTAAGGACAGGGCTACTTTACGAGCAGTACTTC. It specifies CASSYELRTGLLYEQYF.

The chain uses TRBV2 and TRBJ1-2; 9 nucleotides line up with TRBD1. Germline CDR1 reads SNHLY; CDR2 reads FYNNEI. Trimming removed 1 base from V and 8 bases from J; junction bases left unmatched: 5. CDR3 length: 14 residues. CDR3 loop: CASSEGDRALGYTF. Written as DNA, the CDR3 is TGTGCCAGCAGTGAAGGGGACAGGGCCCTAGGCTACACCTTC.

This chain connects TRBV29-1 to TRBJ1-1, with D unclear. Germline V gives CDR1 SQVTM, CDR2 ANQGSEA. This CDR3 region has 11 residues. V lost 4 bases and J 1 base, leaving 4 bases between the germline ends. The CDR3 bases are TGCAGCGTTGGTTGGAACACTGAAGCTTTCTTT. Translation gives CSVGWNTEAFF.

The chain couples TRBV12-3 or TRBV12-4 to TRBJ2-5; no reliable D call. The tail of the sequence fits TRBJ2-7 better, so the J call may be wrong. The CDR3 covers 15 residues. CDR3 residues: CASSLSPLRYPEQYF. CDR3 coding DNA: TGTGCCAGCAGTTTATCCCCGCTCCGTTATCCCGAGCAGTACTTC.